This entry describes one T cell receptor (beta chain). The data were taken from a study of cytomegalovirus exposure and HLA in healthy donors. Healthy individuals who donated bone marrow served as the donors. PCR amplification relied on 60 Vbeta primers (plus 13 Jbeta primers). Sequencing used immunoSEQ multiplex PCR; TCRdb keeps in-frame clones, though not all of them. The sample shows 52,000 or so clones, approximately 80% of them seen only once. The length of the CDR3 is 18 residues. CDR1 MDHEN and CDR2 SYDVKM come from the germline V gene. The V and J ends lost 2 bases and 7 bases respectively, with 23 bases between them.

Specimen: PBMCs. The rearrangement joins TRBV28 to TRBJ1-4; D is possibly TRBD1 (5 bases). The sequence came from a female donor in good health and CMV-seronegative. CDR3 amino acids: CASSLSVGQPTVFEKLFF. CDR3 nucleotide sequence: TGTGCCAGCAGTTTAAGTGTGGGGCAGCCAACGGTATTTGAAAAACTGTTTTTT.